This passage covers 12 T cell receptor beta chains from one sample sequenced in a study of CD8+CD57+ T cells in acquired aplastic anemia. Genomic DNA, the template, was used for profiling of the TCR beta VDJ and CDR3. TCRdb recomputed calls from the reads with MiXCR, one row per CDR3 protein. Of some 150,000 distinct CDR3 sequences in the sample, about 40% were seen once. Sequences were obtained from sorted CD4+, CD8+, or CD8+CD57+ T cells (not recorded which) from PBMCs. The receptors derive from a human donor in good health, serving as a control.

This clonotype was observed a few times. This chain joins TRBV7-7 and TRBJ2-2; possibly TRBD1 or TRBD2 for D (5 bases each). Germline CDR1 is SSHAT and CDR2 is FNYEAQ (reference sequence). With 5 bases removed from V and 7 bases from J, the gap between germline ends came to 11 bases. This CDR3 is 13 amino acids long. The CDR3 coding sequence is TGTGCCAGCAGCGGGACGCGAGGCGGGGAGCTGTTTTTT. Amino acid sequence: CASSGTRGGELFF.

This clonotype appeared a few times. The chain has TRBV19 and TRBJ2-3, with 11 bases lining up with TRBD1. The CDR3 is 17 amino acids. Per the germline V gene, CDR1 is LNHDA and CDR2 is SQIVND (reference sequence). The junction had 7 bases not matched to a gene; V was cut back by 3 bases and J by 2 bases. The CDR3 reads CASSIRTGGYNTDTQYF. CDR3 DNA sequence: TGTGCCAGTAGTATTCGGACAGGGGGCTACAACACAGATACGCAGTATTTT.

The rearrangement joins TRBV29-1 to TRBJ1-1, with no clear D. V lost 7 bases and J 6 bases, leaving 9 bases between the germline ends. Germline CDR1 is SQVTM and CDR2 is ANQGSEA. This CDR3 comprises 10 residues. The CDR3 sequence: CSADPSEAFF. The CDR3 DNA reads TGCAGCGCAGACCCGTCTGAAGCTTTCTTT. Variable domain in full (rest from reference TRBV29-1 and TRBJ1-1): SAVISQKPSRDICQRGTSLTIQCQVDSQVTMMFWYRQQPGQSLTLIATANQGSEATYESGFVIDKFPISRPNLTFSTLTVSNMSPEDSSIYLCSADPSEAFFGQGTRLTVV.

The chain joins TRBV29-1 to TRBJ2-7, with 9 positions matching TRBD1. The germline V gene has CDR1 SQVTM and CDR2 ANQGSEA. This CDR3 contains 13 residues. V gave up 6 bases and J gave up 9 bases; unmatched junction bases: 12. The CDR3 is CSVDQTGGIGQYF. CDR3 nucleotides: TGCAGCGTGGACCAGACAGGGGGAATCGGGCAGTACTTC.

This clonotype was counted a few times. The chain uses TRBV24-1 and TRBJ1-1; possibly TRBD1 for D (6 bases). The CDR3 consists of 17 residues. V was pared by 8 bases and J by 2 bases, with 23 bases between. Germline CDR1 and CDR2: KGHDR and SFDVKD. As DNA, the CDR3 is TGTGCCACCACCAGCGGGGGAAGGGGGGGATTCAACACTGAAGCTTTCTTT. It yields the protein CATTSGGRGGFNTEAFF.

This clonotype was found many times. V and J are TRBV5-1 and TRBJ2-5, with 9 bases fitting TRBD2. The CDR3 totals 15 residues. V trimming: 2 bases; J trimming: 1 base; junction bases outside the gene matches: 3. From germline, CDR1 is SGHRS and CDR2 YFSETQ. The CDR3 nucleotides read TGCGCCAGCAGCTTCGCTAGCGGGGCCCAAGAGACCCAGTACTTC. Translation gives CASSFASGAQETQYF.

The chain employs TRBV7-4 and TRBJ2-7, with 8 bases matching TRBD2. CDR1 and CDR2 (germline): SGHVT, SQSDAQ. The CDR3 runs to 14 residues. Trimming took 8 bases from V and 2 from J; bases not matched to a gene: 8. The CDR3 here is CASGSQGLAYEQYF. The CDR3 DNA sequence: TGTGCCAGCGGCTCACAGGGACTAGCCTACGAGCAGTACTTC. The full variable domain, completed using reference TRBV7-4 and TRBJ2-7, is GAGVSQSPRYKVAKRGRDVALRCDSISGHVTLYWYRQTLGQGSEVLTYSQSDAQRDKSGRPSGRFSAERPERSVSTLKIQRTEQGDSAVYLCASGSQGLAYEQYFGPGTRLTVT.

This clonotype was recorded many times. The chain recombines TRBV7-2 with TRBJ1-1; 8 bases align to TRBD1. Germline V gives CDR1 SGHTA, CDR2 FQGNSA. The trim removed 1 base at V and 5 bases at J, leaving 9 bases unmatched. The CDR3 sequence is 16 residues long. The CDR3 loop is CASSLDGQGARTEAFF. In nucleotides, the CDR3 is TGTGCCAGCAGCTTAGATGGGCAGGGGGCGCGGACTGAAGCTTTCTTT.

The rearrangement uses TRBV24-1 and TRBJ2-5; 12 bases fit TRBD2. Germline V lookup: CDR1 KGHDR, CDR2 SFDVKD. The CDR3 spans 15 residues. V was pared by 3 bases and J by 5 bases, with 3 bases of the junction left unmatched. The CDR3 loop reads CATSDPGTSGETQYF. CDR3 nucleotide sequence: TGTGCCACCAGTGATCCAGGGACTAGCGGGGAGACCCAGTACTTC.

This clonotype came up many times. The V and J genes are TRBV20-1 and TRBJ2-5; TRBD2 agrees at 9 bases. The J segment lost 1 base and the V segment lost 5 bases, leaving 8 bases of the junction unmatched. The CDR3 runs 15 residues. Germline lookup yields CDR1 DFQATT and CDR2 SNEGSKA (reference sequence). Written as DNA, the CDR3 is TGCAGTGCTCAGGGTCGGCGGGGGGGCCAAGAGACCCAGTACTTC. Translating gives CSAQGRRGGQETQYF.

The rearrangement joins TRBV29-1 to TRBJ2-3; the match to TRBD1 covers 9 bases. Trimming cost V 3 bases and J 3 bases; bases outside gene matches: 10. This CDR3 is 16 amino acids long. The germline CDR1 and CDR2 sequences are SQVTM and ANQGSEA. CDR3 region: CSVDEGGQGTTDTQYF. CDR3 in DNA: TGCAGCGTTGATGAGGGAGGACAGGGGACGACAGATACGCAGTATTTT.

This clonotype occurred a few times. This chain connects TRBV11-1 to TRBJ1-2; TRBD1 matches 12 bases. This CDR3 contains 19 residues. Germline V gene data show CDR1 as SGHAT and CDR2 as FQDESV (reference sequence). V lost 5 bases to trimming and J lost 0 bases; unmatched junction nucleotides: 13. The DNA for the CDR3 is TGTGCCAGCAGCCTAAGGGACAGGGGGCGGGGGCAAACTAACTATGGCTACACCTTC. Translation gives CASSLRDRGRGQTNYGYTF.